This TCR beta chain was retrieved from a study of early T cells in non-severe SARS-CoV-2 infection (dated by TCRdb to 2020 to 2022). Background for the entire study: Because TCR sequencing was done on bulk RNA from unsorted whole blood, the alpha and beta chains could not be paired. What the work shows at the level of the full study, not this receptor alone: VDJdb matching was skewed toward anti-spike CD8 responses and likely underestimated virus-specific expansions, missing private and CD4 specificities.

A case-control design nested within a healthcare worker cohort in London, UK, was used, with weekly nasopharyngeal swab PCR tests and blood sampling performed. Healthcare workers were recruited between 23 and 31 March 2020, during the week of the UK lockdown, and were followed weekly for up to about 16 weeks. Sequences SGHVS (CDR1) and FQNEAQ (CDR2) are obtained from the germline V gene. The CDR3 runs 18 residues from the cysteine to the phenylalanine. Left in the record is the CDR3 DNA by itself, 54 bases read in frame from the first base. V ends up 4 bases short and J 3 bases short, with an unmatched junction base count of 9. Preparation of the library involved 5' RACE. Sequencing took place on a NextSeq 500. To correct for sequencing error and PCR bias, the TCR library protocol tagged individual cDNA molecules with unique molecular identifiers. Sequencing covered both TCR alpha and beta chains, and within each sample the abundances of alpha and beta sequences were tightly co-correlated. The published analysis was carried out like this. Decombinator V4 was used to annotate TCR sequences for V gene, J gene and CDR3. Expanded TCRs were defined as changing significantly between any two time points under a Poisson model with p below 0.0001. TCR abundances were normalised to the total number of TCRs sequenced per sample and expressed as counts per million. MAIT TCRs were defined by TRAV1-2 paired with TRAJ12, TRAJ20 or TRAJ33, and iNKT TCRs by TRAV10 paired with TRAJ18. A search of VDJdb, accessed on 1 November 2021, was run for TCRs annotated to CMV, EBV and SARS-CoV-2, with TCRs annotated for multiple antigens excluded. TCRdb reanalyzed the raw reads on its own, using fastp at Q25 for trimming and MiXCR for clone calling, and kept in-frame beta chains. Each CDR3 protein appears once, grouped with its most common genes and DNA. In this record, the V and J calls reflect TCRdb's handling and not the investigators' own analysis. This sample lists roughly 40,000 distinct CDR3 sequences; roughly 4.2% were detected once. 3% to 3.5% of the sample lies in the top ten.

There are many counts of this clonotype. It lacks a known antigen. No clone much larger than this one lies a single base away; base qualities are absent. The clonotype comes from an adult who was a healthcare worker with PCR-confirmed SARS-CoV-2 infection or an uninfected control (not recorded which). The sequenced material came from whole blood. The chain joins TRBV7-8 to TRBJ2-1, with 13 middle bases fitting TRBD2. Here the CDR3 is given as CASSWGLAGSEDYNEQFF. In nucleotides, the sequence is TGTGCCAGCAGCTGGGGACTAGCGGGGTCTGAGGACTACAATGAGCAGTTCTTC.